Sequencing of this T cell receptor (beta chain) was carried out in a study of T cells after yellow fever vaccination. General study findings and limits: The bulk population could contribute abundant contaminating clonotypes to FACS-sorted repertoires.

CDR3 length: 13 residues. V was pared by 6 bases and J by 9 bases, with 16 bases between. Germline V gene sequence: CDR1 SGHNT, CDR2 YYREEE (reference sequence). Turning to this clonotype: Its cognate antigen is unknown.

TCRdb reprocessed the 5' RACE reads via MiXCR and lists one record per CDR3 protein. This sample has hundreds of thousands of distinct CDR3 sequences, with 8.5% to 10% found just once. The gene calls are TRBV5-4 and TRBJ2-1; D may be TRBD1 (5 bases). The sequence came from a man aged 18 to 35 who received the YFV17D yellow fever vaccine. The sample here was PBMCs, taken on the day of the first yellow fever vaccination. The CDR3 region is CASTKGDPGEQFF. CDR3 coding DNA: TGTGCCAGCACAAAAGGGGATCCCGGTGAGCAGTTCTTC.